The clone carrying this T cell receptor beta chain has ten or more counts. The antigen remains undetermined. The germline V gene has CDR1 DFQATT and CDR2 SNEGSKA (reference sequence). The CDR3 length is 14 residues. Trimming took off 0 bases at V and 8 bases at J, with 13 bases between the two ends. The time point denotes: newly diagnosed GD, antithyroid drugs for less than 3 months. RNA isolated from PBMCs was used to make the TCR library. This sample was included in a study of regulatory T cells in long-lasting Graves disease. At the level of the study: Antithyroid drug use was under 3 months in newly diagnosed Graves' patients. Regarding the study as a whole: TCR diversity was lower in persistent Graves' patients than in newly diagnosed ones.

Through Arm-PCR of CDR3 regions and iRepertoire HTBI primers, TCR beta libraries were built. Original methodology: Identified across the samples were around 62 TRBV segments and about 15 TRBJ segments. Each CDR3 protein gets one entry after TCRdb re-called the multiplex PCR reads with MiXCR. TCRdb's processing, not the authors' own work, is the source of the V and J calls. Here the sample spans 300,000 to 400,000 distinct CDR3 sequences, about 16% being singletons. The sample consisted of peripheral blood mononuclear cells (PBMCs), taken at new diagnosis, from a patient treated with antithyroid drugs. The origin of this receptor is a female donor with Graves disease. This rearrangement joins TRBV20-1 to TRBJ1-4; TRBD1 is a possible D gene (6 bases). CDR3 loop: CSARDNRAREKLFF. The DNA for the CDR3 is TGCAGTGCTAGAGATAACAGGGCGCGGGAAAAACTGTTTTTT.